The 22 T cell receptor beta chains below were found in one sample sequenced in a study of blood T cell repertoires in COVID-19 (dated by TCRdb to 2020 to 2022). Preparation of the library involved the immunoSEQ multiplex PCR assay. In its TCRdb copy, this immuneACCESS table keeps in-frame sequences only and misses some clones. Where compared with another copy, unresolved V genes explain less than half of these, and the others have no known cause. This sample is represented by over 300,000 clones; 90% of them were singletons. The leading ten clones occupy about 7% of the sample. The specimen was peripheral blood. All receptors come from a man aged 18 to 35 with active or convalescent COVID-19.

The chain recombines TRBV28 with TRBJ1-2, with a weak D call TRBD1 (5 bases). CDR1 and CDR2 (germline): MDHEN, SYDVKM. The CDR3 is 14 residues long. Deletions cut 5 bases from V and 7 bases from J, with 17 bases between. CDR3 DNA sequence: TGTGCCAGCAGTCCCGGGGGGGAAGGGAGTGGCTACACCTTC. Amino acids: CASSPGGEGSGYTF.

The genes are TRBV5-6 and TRBJ2-2; D uncertain. The CDR3 spans 14 residues. Per the germline V gene, CDR1 is SGHDT and CDR2 is YYEEEE. Trimming took 4 bases from V and 1 from J, leaving 8 bases between them. For the CDR3, the DNA is TGTGCCAGCAGCCCTCCTTGGAACACCGGGGAGCTGTTTTTT. It codes for CASSPPWNTGELFF.

The DNA for the CDR3 is TGTGCCAGCAGTTGGAAACAGGGGGGCAGCGAGCAGTACTTC. It is translated as CASSWKQGGSEQYF. The chain links TRBV27 to TRBJ2-7; 8 bases agree with TRBD1. The CDR3 loop spans 14 amino acids. J lost 6 bases, V lost 4 bases, and 8 bases had no gene match. Germline V CDR1 and CDR2: MNHEY, SMNVEV (reference sequence).

The chain combines TRBV4-2 with TRBJ1-2, with a tentative D call TRBD1 (5 bases). V dropped 1 base and J dropped 8 bases, with 11 bases sitting between them. The CDR3 totals 13 residues. CDR1 and CDR2 (germline): LGHNA, YNFKEQ. The CDR3 is CASSQAGEGGYTF. The CDR3 region has the DNA TGTGCCAGCAGCCAAGCGGGGGAAGGGGGCTACACCTTC.

This clone is a singleton in its sample. V usage is TRBV3-1 (or the pseudogene TRBV3-2) and J usage is TRBJ1-5, with a possible D match to TRBD1 (5 bases). The CDR3 runs 15 residues. Trimming left V 8 bases short and J 2 bases short, with 16 bases between. The germline V gene has CDR1 LGHDT and CDR2 YNNKEL (reference sequence). CDR3 bases: TGTGCCAGCTCCTCTGGGACTAGGGGCAATCAGCCCCAGCATTTT. Its protein is CASSSGTRGNQPQHF.

The genes are TRBV5-1 and TRBJ1-4; 8 bases are a match to TRBD1. Germline values: CDR1 SGHRS, CDR2 YFSETQ. CDR3 size: 21 residues. V trimming: 1 base; J trimming: 5 bases; junction bases outside the gene matches: 22. As DNA, the CDR3 is TGCGCCAGCAGCTTGAGCAGGGGGCTTTCTATCAGAGGAAGGGGCAATGAAAAACTGTTTTTT. This sequence encodes CASSLSRGLSIRGRGNEKLFF.

J is TRBJ1-3 and V is TRBV12-5; TRBD1 might be the D (6 bases). Germline V lookup: CDR1 LGHNT, CDR2 FRNRAP. The CDR3 is 14 residues long. The germline V and J ends were trimmed by 6 bases and 0 bases, with 9 bases remaining between them. CDR3 nucleotides: TGTGCTAGTGGGACAGGCAACTCTGGAAACACCATATATTTT. Its translation: CASGTGNSGNTIYF.

This chain joins TRBV19 and TRBJ2-7, with a possible D match to TRBD1 (6 bases). The length of the CDR3 is 15 residues. Germline V gene sequence: CDR1 LNHDA, CDR2 SQIVND (reference sequence). V lost 1 base and J 6 bases, leaving 16 bases between the germline ends. CDR3 sequence: CASSIGWGQAIEQYF. The CDR3 bases are TGTGCCAGTAGTATAGGTTGGGGACAAGCCATCGAGCAGTACTTC.

The V and J genes are TRBV2 and TRBJ1-5, with 7 bases matching TRBD1. CDR3 length equals 14 residues. The ends lost 2 bases at V and 7 bases at J; junction bases unmatched: 5. Germline CDR1 and CDR2: SNHLY and FYNNEI. CDR3 in DNA: TGTGCCAGCAGTGAATCGACAGGGCCCCAGCCCCAGCATTTT. The encoded protein is CASSESTGPQPQHF.

CDR3 in DNA: TGTGCCAGCAGCTTAATAGGACAGGGTTGGTATGGCTACACCTTC. Its translation is CASSLIGQGWYGYTF. V usage is TRBV28 and J usage is TRBJ1-2; 8 nucleotides line up with TRBD1. Germline values: CDR1 MDHEN, CDR2 SYDVKM. V was clipped by 6 bases and J by 5 bases; unmatched bases: 11. CDR3 size: 15 residues.

This chain joins TRBV6-5 and TRBJ2-6; D is ambiguous. The CDR3 consists of 15 residues. Germline V gives CDR1 MNHEY, CDR2 SVGAGI. Trimming left V 4 bases short and J 4 bases short, with 11 bases between. CDR3 DNA sequence: TGTGCCAGCAGTTCCCCCAAGAGGGGGGCCAACGTCCTGACTTTC. It specifies CASSSPKRGANVLTF.

The J gene is TRBJ2-7, the V gene TRBV28; TRBD2 is a possible D gene (6 bases). The CDR3 is made up of 15 amino acids. V lost 2 bases and J lost 3, with 14 bases in between. CDR1 is MDHEN, CDR2 SYDVKM, per germline. Written as DNA, the CDR3 is TGTGCCAGCAGTTTACGAGGAGAGGGAGGCTACGAGCAGTACTTC. This encodes CASSLRGEGGYEQYF.

The gene calls are TRBV9 and TRBJ2-3; D is possibly TRBD2 (6 bases). V lost 1 base to trimming and J lost 5 bases, with 8 bases between them. The germline CDR1 and CDR2 sequences are SGDLS and YYNGEE. The CDR3 is 13 residues long. CDR3 DNA sequence: TGTGCCAGCAGCGTATGGGGGGAAGATACGCAGTATTTT. Translated: CASSVWGEDTQYF.

The chain uses TRBV27 and TRBJ1-5; 7 bases match TRBD1. Germline V CDR1 and CDR2: MNHEY, SMNVEV (reference sequence). The CDR3 is made up of 13 amino acids. The V and J ends lost 10 bases and 4 bases, in that order; junction bases with no gene match: 7. The CDR3 DNA follows: TGTGCCACCAAGACAGGGCCGAATCAGCCCCAGCATTTT. Translating gives CATKTGPNQPQHF.

This clone was seen just once. V is TRBV4-1 and J is TRBJ1-6; D ambiguous. This CDR3 region has 14 residues. Germline V CDR1 and CDR2: MGHRA, YSYEKL. Trimming stripped 6 bases from V and 7 bases from J, with 13 bases between. CDR3 nucleotide sequence: TGCGCCAGCAGACTGAGGCAGCCAAATTCACCCCTCCACTTT. Translating it yields CASRLRQPNSPLHF.

The V gene is TRBV27, the J gene TRBJ1-2, with D possibly TRBD1 on 6 matching bases. V was clipped by 5 bases and J by 4 bases, with 17 bases between them. Germline V gives CDR1 MNHEY, CDR2 SMNVEV (reference sequence). The CDR3 has 15 residues. The CDR3 DNA reads TGTGCCAGCAGTATAACCGGGACAACCATCTATGGCTACACCTTC. Protein product: CASSITGTTIYGYTF.

The rearrangement uses TRBV6-5 and TRBJ1-2; possibly TRBD1 for D (6 bases). The CDR3 has 13 residues. Per germline, CDR1 MNHEY and CDR2 SVGAGI. V lost 7 bases, J lost 7 bases, and 16 bases lay in between. As DNA, the CDR3 is TGTGCCAGCAAAACAATGGGGGCGCGTGGCTACACCTTC. Amino acids: CASKTMGARGYTF.

This rearrangement joins TRBV27 to TRBJ2-7, with 9 bases aligning to TRBD1. The CDR3 covers 14 residues. Germline CDR1 and CDR2: MNHEY and SMNVEV (reference sequence). After removal of 8 bases from V and 5 bases from J, the junction contained 10 bases not matched to a gene. The CDR3 protein is CASGRGQGTHEQYF. CDR3 DNA: TGTGCCAGCGGCCGAGGACAGGGGACCCACGAGCAGTACTTC.

This clone was observed a few times. The chain recombines TRBV11-2 with TRBJ1-2; 7 nucleotides line up with TRBD1. The CDR3 is made up of 13 amino acids. Per germline, CDR1 SGHAT and CDR2 FQNNGV. V shed 4 bases, J shed 4 bases, and the junction held 3 bases outside the gene matches. CDR3 in DNA: TGTGCCAGCAGCTCACAGGGGTCCTATGGCTACACCTTC. Residues: CASSSQGSYGYTF. Looking up the rest from reference TRBV11-2 and TRBJ1-2 gives the full variable domain: EAGVAQSPRYKIIEKRQSVAFWCNPISGHATLYWYQQILGQGPKLLIQFQNNGVVDDSQLPKDRFSAERLKGVDSTLKIQPAKLEDSAVYLCASSSQGSYGYTFGSGTRLTVV.

The chain recombines TRBV5-1 with TRBJ2-1, with TRBD2 identical over 10 bases. The CDR3 is 20 residues long. Germline CDR1 is SGHRS and CDR2 is YFSETQ. With 4 bases clipped from V and 0 bases from J, the junction kept 16 bases outside the gene matches. Written as DNA, the CDR3 is TGCGCCAGCAGCGCTGGACTAGCGGCACTTGGAAGGAGCTCCTACAATGAGCAGTTCTTC. Amino acid sequence: CASSAGLAALGRSSYNEQFF.

The V gene is TRBV6-5, the J gene TRBJ2-3; 9 bases map to TRBD1. This CDR3 has 13 residues. In germline, CDR1 is MNHEY, CDR2 SVGAGI. V gave up 2 bases and J gave up 11 bases; unmatched junction bases: 5. CDR3 protein: CASSYGRDREQYF. CDR3 nucleotide sequence: TGTGCCAGCAGTTACGGACGGGACAGGGAGCAGTATTTT.

This clone was detected only once. The V call is TRBV28, the J call TRBJ1-1; D is unclear. V was clipped by 5 bases and J by 8 bases, with 9 bases between them. The CDR3 sequence is 11 residues long. Germline CDR1 is MDHEN and CDR2 is SYDVKM. The CDR3 sequence: CASSATPEAFF. The CDR3 DNA reads TGTGCCAGCAGTGCGACACCGGAAGCTTTCTTT.